These 31 T cell receptor beta chains were sequenced from one sample in a study of blood T cell repertoires in COVID-19 (dated by TCRdb to about 2020). The method was the immunoSEQ multiplex PCR assay. As stored in TCRdb, this immuneACCESS dataset retains in-frame rearrangements with V and J assigned. A fraction of the clones does not appear; measured against another copy, unresolved V genes explain less than half of the discrepancy, and the remainder lacks a known reason. The sample table records about 120,000 clones; 80% of these occur just once. The top ten clonotypes cover approximately 16% of the sample. Sequencing was performed on peripheral blood. The receptors were gathered from a man in his sixties with active or convalescent COVID-19.

V is TRBV2 and J is TRBJ2-5; D gene ambiguous. In germline, CDR1 is SNHLY, CDR2 FYNNEI. V was trimmed by 8 bases and J by 1 base, leaving 14 bases between them. The length of the CDR3 is 14 residues. The CDR3 here is CASSREQTQETQYF. The CDR3 DNA reads as TGTGCCAGCTCGAGAGAACAGACCCAAGAGACCCAGTACTTC.

The chain employs TRBV4-1 and TRBJ1-3, with 8 bases matching TRBD1. J was trimmed by 2 bases and V by 4 bases; bases with no gene match: 19. Germline-derived CDR1 and CDR2 are MGHRA and YSYEKL. The CDR3 loop spans 20 amino acids. The CDR3 sequence: CASSRRGQGQTRIPGNTIYF. CDR3 nucleotides: TGCGCCAGCAGCCGACGTGGACAGGGCCAAACTAGGATCCCTGGAAACACCATATATTTT.

The CDR3 DNA sequence: TGTGCCAGCAGTTACTTGGAGTCCACAGGTTTTAGCAATCAGCCCCAGCATTTT. Protein sequence: CASSYLESTGFSNQPQHF. The rearrangement links TRBV6-2 or TRBV6-3 to TRBJ1-5, with a possible D match to TRBD1 (5 bases). CDR3 length: 18 amino acids. Trimming cost V 1 base and J 0 bases, with 16 bases left between them. The germline gives CDR1 MNHEY, CDR2 SVGEGT.

The gene calls are TRBV14 and TRBJ1-2, with a tentative D call TRBD1 (6 bases). Germline V gene sequence: CDR1 SGHDN, CDR2 FVKESK. V was clipped by 2 bases and J by 7 bases, with 11 bases between them. The CDR3 runs 13 residues. The DNA of the CDR3 is TGTGCCAGCAGCCAACAGACAGGAGGTGGCTACACCTTC. Translation gives CASSQQTGGGYTF.

The chain employs TRBV5-5 and TRBJ2-7; 8 nucleotides align to TRBD1. CDR1 is SGHKS and CDR2 is YYEKEE in the germline V gene (reference sequence). The CDR3 is 17 residues long. V lost 4 bases to trimming and J lost 0 bases; unmatched junction nucleotides: 12. The CDR3 loop is CASSPRRGQGSSYEQYF. As DNA, the CDR3 is TGTGCCAGCAGCCCACGGCGCGGACAGGGTAGCTCCTACGAGCAGTACTTC.

The chain has TRBV11-2 and TRBJ2-7, with 7 bases that match TRBD2. This CDR3 comprises 14 residues. J gave up 3 bases and V 5 bases, and 7 bases lay outside the gene matches. Per germline, CDR1 SGHAT and CDR2 FQNNGV. The CDR3 region is CASSVSGVLYEQYF. The DNA for the CDR3 is TGTGCCAGCAGCGTAAGCGGGGTCCTCTACGAGCAGTACTTC.

The CDR3 coding sequence is TGTGCCAGCACCAGAGGGGGGACTAGCGGGGATGAGCAGTTCTTC. It is translated as CASTRGGTSGDEQFF. The rearrangement links TRBV6-5 to TRBJ2-1, with TRBD2 matching over 13 bases. There are 15 residues in the CDR3. With 7 bases clipped from V and 8 bases from J, the junction kept 8 bases outside the gene matches. Per germline, CDR1 MNHEY and CDR2 SVGAGI.

V usage is TRBV6-2 or TRBV6-3 and J usage is TRBJ1-2; no clear D gene. This CDR3 region has 14 residues. Germline CDR1 is MNHEY and CDR2 is SVGEGT. Trimming took off 0 bases at V and 4 bases at J, with 9 bases between the two ends. The CDR3 DNA is TGTGCCAGCAGTTACTCCTGGCCTCCCTATGGCTACACCTTC. Amino acids: CASSYSWPPYGYTF.

The V and J genes are TRBV7-9 and TRBJ2-5; 8 bases align to TRBD1. Germline assignment: CDR1 SEHNR and CDR2 FQNEAQ (reference sequence). The CDR3 length is 14 residues. The J segment lost 4 bases and the V segment lost 2 bases, leaving 3 bases of the junction unmatched. The chain's CDR3 is CASSLRQGRETQYF. The CDR3 nucleotides are TGTGCCAGCAGCTTAAGACAGGGGAGAGAGACCCAGTACTTC.

The gene calls are TRBV5-1 and TRBJ2-7, with TRBD1 identical over 8 bases. V was pared by 4 bases and J by 6 bases, with 12 bases of the junction left unmatched. This CDR3 spans 15 amino acids. Germline CDR1 reads SGHRS; CDR2 reads YFSETQ. The CDR3 spells CASSIDRGLTGEQYF. CDR3 in DNA: TGCGCCAGCAGCATAGACAGGGGTTTGACGGGCGAGCAGTACTTC.

The count of this clone is one. V and J are TRBV5-4 and TRBJ2-4; 7 bases map to TRBD1. J lost 9 bases, V lost 2 bases, and 5 bases had no gene match. The CDR3 sequence is 13 residues long. Germline V gene data show CDR1 as SGHNT and CDR2 as YYREEE (reference sequence). The CDR3 nucleotides are TGTGCCAGCAGCTTCGACAGGGTAGGCATTCAGTACTTC. It specifies CASSFDRVGIQYF.

This clone was detected only once. This rearrangement joins TRBV28 to TRBJ1-4, with TRBD1 identical over 10 bases. Trimming cost V 6 bases and J 6 bases; bases outside gene matches: 4. The CDR3 consists of 14 residues. CDR1 and CDR2 from the germline V gene are MDHEN and SYDVKM. The CDR3 sequence: CASRPTGGHEKLFF. The CDR3 DNA reads as TGTGCCAGCAGGCCGACAGGGGGCCATGAAAAACTGTTTTTT.

The chain is built from TRBV9 and TRBJ2-3, with 9 bases fitting TRBD2. V shed 0 bases and J 0 bases; nucleotides not matched to a gene: 8. Germline V gene data show CDR1 as SGDLS and CDR2 as YYNGEE. The CDR3 extends over 18 amino acids. CDR3 residues: CASSVAASGAASTDTQYF. The DNA for the CDR3 is TGTGCCAGCAGCGTAGCGGCTAGCGGGGCCGCCAGCACAGATACGCAGTATTTT.

The V gene is TRBV4-2, the J gene TRBJ2-2; no clear D. Germline CDR1 and CDR2: LGHNA and YNFKEQ. The germline V and J ends were trimmed by 4 bases and 0 bases, with 12 bases remaining between them. This CDR3 is built from 16 residues. The CDR3 sequence: CASSRDLDSNTGELFF. CDR3 in DNA: TGTGCCAGCAGCCGAGATTTAGACTCGAACACCGGGGAGCTGTTTTTT.

This sequence joins TRBV5-1 and TRBJ1-6; maybe TRBD1 (6 bases). From germline, CDR1 is SGHRS and CDR2 YFSETQ. There are 15 residues in the CDR3. Between the trimmed V and J ends, which lost 3 bases and 5 bases, there was a span of 12 bases. The CDR3 DNA follows: TGCGCCAGCAGCTCTCTGACAGGCGATAATTCACCCCTCCACTTT. It codes for CASSSLTGDNSPLHF.

V is TRBV30 and J is TRBJ2-1; tentative D call: TRBD2 (5 bases). Germline loops: CDR1 GTSNPN, CDR2 SVGIG (reference sequence). The CDR3 spans 14 residues. Trimming took 3 bases from V and 2 from J, leaving 11 bases between them. The CDR3 coding sequence is TGTGCCTGGAGCTCTGAAGCGGCCTACAATGAGCAGTTCTTC. This encodes CAWSSEAAYNEQFF.

The chain recombines TRBV6-4 with TRBJ2-2; 8 bases are shared with TRBD2. With V trimmed by 6 bases and J by 3 bases, 9 bases remained unmatched. The length of the CDR3 is 16 residues. Germline V gene sequence: CDR1 MRHNA, CDR2 SNTAGT. The DNA for the CDR3 is TGTGCCAGCAGCCCAATAGCGGGAACGGACACCGGGGAGCTGTTTTTT. This sequence encodes CASSPIAGTDTGELFF.

The rearrangement uses TRBV7-2 and TRBJ2-2; D uncertain. CDR1 is SGHTA, CDR2 FQGNSA, per germline. With 5 bases removed from V and 6 bases from J, the gap between germline ends came to 13 bases. The CDR3 runs to 14 residues. In nucleotides, the CDR3 is TGTGCCAGCAGCATCTGGGCCTCCGCCGGGGAGCTGTTTTTT. The encoded protein is CASSIWASAGELFF.

The chain is built from TRBV28 and TRBJ2-7, with no clear D. Deletions cut 1 base from V and 5 bases from J, with 18 bases between. Germline CDR1 MDHEN, CDR2 SYDVKM. The CDR3 extends over 16 amino acids. Here the CDR3 DNA reads TGTGCCAGCAGTTTATTTCTAGTCCCAATCCCTCACGAGCAGTACTTC. Encoded protein: CASSLFLVPIPHEQYF.

This clone was recorded once. The V call is TRBV5-6, the J call TRBJ2-5; a possible D gene is TRBD2 (5 bases). With 0 bases removed from V and 4 bases from J, the gap between germline ends came to 10 bases. The CDR3 spans 14 residues. Germline V lookup: CDR1 SGHDT, CDR2 YYEEEE. Here the CDR3 reads CASSLAGMGETQYF. DNA for the CDR3: TGTGCCAGCAGCTTGGCCGGGATGGGAGAGACCCAGTACTTC. The whole variable domain, remainder taken from reference TRBV5-6 and TRBJ2-5, is DAGVTQSPTHLIKTRGQQVTLRCSPKSGHDTVSWYQQALGQGPQFIFQYYEEEERQRGNFPDRFSGHQFPNYSSELNVNALLLGDSALYLCASSLAGMGETQYFGPGTRLLVL.

The rearrangement joins TRBV19 to TRBJ1-1; D is unresolved. Germline V gives CDR1 LNHDA, CDR2 SQIVND (reference sequence). There are 11 residues in the CDR3. The V end was cut by 7 bases, the J end by 10 bases, with 13 bases between. The CDR3 DNA is TGTGCCAGTACGACGGTTACTAGAGCTTTCTTT. Its translation is CASTTVTRAFF.

The rearrangement uses TRBV28 and TRBJ2-7; D call uncertain. This CDR3 contains 14 residues. The germline V gene encodes CDR1 MDHEN and CDR2 SYDVKM. V lost 6 bases, J lost 3 bases, and 15 bases lay in between. In nucleotides, the CDR3 is TGTGCCAGCAGGACCACTACGGCGCTCTACGAGCAGTACTTC. This gives the protein CASRTTTALYEQYF.

The chain couples TRBV7-9 to TRBJ2-7; D unresolved. CDR3 size: 14 residues. Germline V gene lookup returns CDR1 SEHNR and CDR2 FQNEAQ (reference sequence). V lost 0 bases, J lost 3 bases, and 9 bases lay in between. The CDR3 region is CASSLAVTNYEQYF. CDR3 DNA: TGTGCCAGCAGCTTAGCCGTGACAAACTACGAGCAGTACTTC.

V usage is TRBV7-9 and J usage is TRBJ2-7; TRBD1 aligns across 7 bases. The length of the CDR3 is 13 residues. Per the germline V gene, CDR1 is SEHNR and CDR2 is FQNEAQ (reference sequence). The V segment lost 5 bases and the J segment 2 bases; nucleotides outside the gene matches: 3. The CDR3 DNA reads as TGTGCCAGCAGCCTGACAGGGACCTACGAGCAGTACTTC. Translated: CASSLTGTYEQYF. The full variable domain, rest sourced from reference TRBV7-9 and TRBJ2-7, is DTGVSQNPRHKITKRGQNVTFRCDPISEHNRLYWYRQTLGQGPEFLTYFQNEAQLEKSRLLSDRFSAERPKGSFSTLEIQRTEQGDSAMYLCASSLTGTYEQYFGPGTRLTVT.

The chain links TRBV3-1 (or the pseudogene TRBV3-2) to TRBJ1-1; D possibly corresponds to TRBD1 (5 bases). The CDR3 spans 13 residues. V shed 7 bases and J shed 7 bases, with 16 bases lying between them. Germline assignment: CDR1 LGHDT and CDR2 YNNKEL (reference sequence). CDR3 in amino acids: CASIPPGEGEAFF. The DNA of the CDR3 is TGTGCCAGCATTCCCCCGGGGGAGGGTGAAGCTTTCTTT.

V and J are TRBV7-2 and TRBJ2-7; 8 bases are shared with TRBD1. The germline gives CDR1 SGHTA, CDR2 FQGNSA. V gave up 4 bases and J gave up 7 bases; unmatched junction bases: 9. This CDR3 contains 14 residues. As DNA, the CDR3 is TGTGCCAGCAGCTCCCGACAGGGGTCGGGGGAGCAGTACTTC. It is translated as CASSSRQGSGEQYF.

This rearrangement joins TRBV5-8 to TRBJ2-7; 7 bases agree with TRBD1. Trimming took 6 bases from V and 7 from J; bases not matched to a gene: 13. The CDR3 has 14 residues. Germline CDR1 reads SGHTS; CDR2 reads YDEGEE. Here the CDR3 reads CASTLLGGRSEQYF. The CDR3 nucleotides are TGTGCCAGCACCCTATTAGGGGGCAGGTCGGAGCAGTACTTC.

This rearrangement joins TRBV7-3 to TRBJ2-7; D is possibly TRBD2 (7 bases). The CDR3 is 13 amino acids. CDR1 SGHTA and CDR2 FQGTGA come from the germline V gene. The V and J ends lost 3 bases and 2 bases respectively, with 8 bases between them. CDR3 protein: CASSLGGPYEQYF. The CDR3, as DNA: TGTGCCAGCAGCTTGGGGGGGCCCTACGAGCAGTACTTC.

This rearrangement joins TRBV7-2 to TRBJ2-3; 10 bases fit TRBD2. Trimming took 5 bases from V and 1 from J; bases not matched to a gene: 15. The CDR3 extends over 19 amino acids. From germline, CDR1 is SGHTA and CDR2 FQGNSA. CDR3: CASSQIRFLAGAGTDTQYF. The DNA for the CDR3 is TGTGCCAGCAGCCAAATACGGTTCCTAGCGGGAGCGGGCACAGATACGCAGTATTTT.

This chain links TRBV20-1 with TRBJ2-7; 7 bases agree with TRBD1. V was pared by 3 bases and J by 0 bases, with 5 bases of the junction left unmatched. The CDR3 covers 14 residues. Germline V gene lookup returns CDR1 DFQATT and CDR2 SNEGSKA (reference sequence). This chain's CDR3 is CSASTDRSSYEQYF. In DNA, the CDR3 is TGCAGTGCTAGTACGGACAGGTCCTCCTACGAGCAGTACTTC.

CDR3 in DNA: TGTGCCAGTAGTAGCGGAAGCGGGAGGGCGGACAATGAGCAGTTCTTC. It yields the protein CASSSGSGRADNEQFF. V is TRBV19 and J is TRBJ2-1; 10 bases are a match to TRBD2. Germline values: CDR1 LNHDA, CDR2 SQIVND (reference sequence). Trimming cost V 4 bases and J 5 bases; bases outside gene matches: 8. CDR3 length: 16 residues.